The 12 T cell receptor beta chains below come from one sample, sequenced in a study of blood T cell repertoires in COVID-19. Clones were sequenced by immunoSEQ multiplex PCR, and TCRdb holds only the in-frame ones, with some missing. The table shows under 150,000 clones, with about four fifths occurring only once. The sample was peripheral blood. All receptors come from a man between 40 and 49 years old with active or convalescent COVID-19.

This clone has a single count. The chain links TRBV5-4 to TRBJ2-3; D might be TRBD2 (7 bases). The CDR3 has 16 amino acids. The V end lost 6 bases, the J end lost 0 bases, and 17 bases lay between the germline ends. CDR1 and CDR2 from the germline V gene are SGHNT and YYREEE (reference sequence). DNA of the CDR3: TGTGCCAGCATTCCTACGGGGGGCTCTAGCACAGATACGCAGTATTTT. It codes for CASIPTGGSSTDTQYF.

The rearrangement links TRBV4-1 to TRBJ1-2; perhaps TRBD1 as D (6 bases). CDR3 length: 15 amino acids. Germline lookup yields CDR1 MGHRA and CDR2 YSYEKL. V was shortened by 0 bases and J by 4 bases, with 12 bases between the two germline ends. CDR3 DNA sequence: TGCGCCAGCAGCCAAGAACCCGACAGGCCCTATGGCTACACCTTC. Residues: CASSQEPDRPYGYTF.

The V call is TRBV18, the J call TRBJ1-1, with 8 bases identical to TRBD1. In germline, CDR1 is KGHSH, CDR2 LQKENI. With 6 bases clipped from V and 5 bases from J, the junction kept 11 bases outside the gene matches. The CDR3 length is 15 residues. The CDR3: CASSQTDREGTEAFF. The CDR3 coding sequence is TGTGCCAGCTCTCAAACGGACAGGGAGGGTACTGAAGCTTTCTTT.

Comment on this clone: Other nucleotide sequences in the sample specify the same CDR3. The chain links TRBV18 to TRBJ1-2, with unresolved D. The germline V gene has CDR1 KGHSH and CDR2 LQKENI. This CDR3 has 13 residues. Trimming took 3 bases from V and 4 from J, leaving 9 bases between them. Here the CDR3 reads CASSPGQVYGYTF. Written as DNA, the CDR3 is TGTGCCAGCTCACCGGGCCAGGTCTATGGCTACACCTTC.

The chain is built from TRBV3-1 (or the pseudogene TRBV3-2) and TRBJ2-2; D may be TRBD1 (6 bases). Germline CDR1 and CDR2: LGHDT and YNNKEL (reference sequence). V was shortened by 4 bases and J by 5 bases, with 20 bases between the two germline ends. There are 17 residues in the CDR3. The CDR3 sequence is CASSLLSGTTETGELFF. CDR3 nucleotides: TGTGCCAGCAGCCTCCTTTCTGGGACAACCGAGACCGGGGAGCTGTTTTTT.

The chain couples TRBV25-1 to TRBJ2-2; maybe TRBD2 (5 bases). Trimming cost V 7 bases and J 1 base, with 10 bases left between them. The CDR3 has 14 residues. Germline CDR1 is MGHDK and CDR2 is SYGVNS. CDR3: CASIARENTGELFF. CDR3 nucleotides: TGTGCCAGCATTGCTCGGGAGAACACCGGGGAGCTGTTTTTT.

The chain carries TRBV4-1 and TRBJ1-6; D not resolved. Germline V lookup: CDR1 MGHRA, CDR2 YSYEKL. The CDR3 contains 16 residues. V lost 0 bases and J 6 bases, leaving 12 bases between the germline ends. The CDR3 reads CASSQESGLSNSPLHF. The CDR3, as DNA: TGCGCCAGCAGCCAAGAGTCAGGATTGAGTAATTCACCCCTCCACTTT.

The chain employs TRBV29-1 and TRBJ2-7, with D perhaps matching TRBD1 (6 bases). The germline V gene encodes CDR1 SQVTM and CDR2 ANQGSEA. V lost 6 bases and J lost 6, with 9 bases in between. The CDR3 contains 10 residues. The CDR3 region is CSVGHLEQYF. The CDR3 DNA reads TGCAGCGTGGGACATCTCGAGCAGTACTTC.

The V and J genes are TRBV5-5 and TRBJ2-2; 7 nucleotides align to TRBD1. V shed 3 bases and J 7 bases; nucleotides not matched to a gene: 6. This CDR3 region has 14 residues. Germline CDR1 is SGHKS and CDR2 is YYEKEE (reference sequence). CDR3: CASSSYRDSGELFF. CDR3 nucleotides: TGTGCCAGCAGCTCTTACCGGGACAGCGGGGAGCTGTTTTTT.

The chain links TRBV29-1 to TRBJ1-2, with D maybe TRBD1 (5 bases). The CDR3 extends over 15 amino acids. V was pared by 1 base and J by 5 bases, with 17 bases between. The germline V gene has CDR1 SQVTM and CDR2 ANQGSEA. CDR3: CSVEGPGQGKYGYTF. The CDR3 region has the DNA TGCAGCGTTGAAGGTCCCGGGCAGGGAAAGTATGGCTACACCTTC.

The J gene is TRBJ2-3, the V gene TRBV6-6; D is undetermined. Per the germline V gene, CDR1 is MNHNY and CDR2 is SVGAGI (reference sequence). Trimming took 6 bases from V and 2 from J, leaving 9 bases between them. The CDR3 is 13 residues long. DNA for the CDR3: TGTGCCAGCAGCCCGACTCACACAGATACGCAGTATTTT. It specifies CASSPTHTDTQYF.

The chain joins TRBV9 to TRBJ2-2; maybe TRBD1 (6 bases). The V gene's germline CDR1 is SGDLS and CDR2 YYNGEE. The CDR3 loop spans 17 amino acids. V was pared by 1 base and J by 0 bases, with 13 bases between. The CDR3 reads CASSVPHGGANTGELFF. The CDR3 DNA is TGTGCCAGCAGCGTACCTCATGGGGGCGCGAACACCGGGGAGCTGTTTTTT.